This T cell receptor beta chain was recovered during a study of CD8+ T cells in alopecia areata. Extracted RNA was reverse transcribed, and the resulting cDNA served as sequencing template. Only in-frame clones appear in the TCRdb table, and some are missing; sequencing was by immunoSEQ multiplex PCR. This sample carries roughly 120,000 clones, approximately 58% of them seen once, and the ten largest clones take around 2.7%. The germline V and J ends were trimmed by 0 bases and 0 bases, with 7 bases remaining between them. The germline V gene encodes CDR1 SEHNR and CDR2 FQNEAQ (reference sequence). The CDR3 loop spans 15 amino acids. In its sample, this clone was seen a few times.

Sample: CD4+ T cells sorted from blood. The receptor was isolated from a human donor in good health. The chain combines TRBV7-9 with TRBJ2-3; unclear D gene. In DNA, the CDR3 is TGTGCCAGCAGCTTAGCACCCCCTAGCACAGATACGCAGTATTTT. Translated: CASSLAPPSTDTQYF. Full variable domain (rest looked up from reference TRBV7-9 and TRBJ2-3): DTGVSQNPRHKITKRGQNVTFRCDPISEHNRLYWYRQTLGQGPEFLTYFQNEAQLEKSRLLSDRFSAERPKGSFSTLEIQRTEQGDSAMYLCASSLAPPSTDTQYFGPGTRLTVL.